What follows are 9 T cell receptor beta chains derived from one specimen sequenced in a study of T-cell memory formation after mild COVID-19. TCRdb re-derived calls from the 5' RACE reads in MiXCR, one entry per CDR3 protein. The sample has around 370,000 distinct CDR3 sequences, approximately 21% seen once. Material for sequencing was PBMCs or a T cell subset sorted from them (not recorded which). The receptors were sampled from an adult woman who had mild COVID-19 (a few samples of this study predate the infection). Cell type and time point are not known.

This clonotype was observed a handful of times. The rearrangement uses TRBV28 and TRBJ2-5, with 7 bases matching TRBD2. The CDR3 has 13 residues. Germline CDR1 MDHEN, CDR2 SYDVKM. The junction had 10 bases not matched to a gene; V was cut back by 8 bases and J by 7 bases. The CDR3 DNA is TGTGCCAGCGGCGAGACTAGCCTATGGACCCAGTACTTC. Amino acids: CASGETSLWTQYF.

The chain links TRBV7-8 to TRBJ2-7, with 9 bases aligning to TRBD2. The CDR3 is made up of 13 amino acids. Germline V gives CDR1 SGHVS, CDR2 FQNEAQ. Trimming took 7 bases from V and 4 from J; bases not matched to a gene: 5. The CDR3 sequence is CASTVGLAYEQYF. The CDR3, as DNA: TGTGCCAGCACCGTCGGACTAGCGTACGAGCAGTACTTC.

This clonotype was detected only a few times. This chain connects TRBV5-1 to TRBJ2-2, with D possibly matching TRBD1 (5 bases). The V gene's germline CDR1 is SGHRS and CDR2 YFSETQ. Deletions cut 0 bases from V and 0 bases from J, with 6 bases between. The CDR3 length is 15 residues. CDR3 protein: CASSLEGANTGELFF. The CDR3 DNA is TGCGCCAGCAGCTTGGAAGGGGCGAACACCGGGGAGCTGTTTTTT.

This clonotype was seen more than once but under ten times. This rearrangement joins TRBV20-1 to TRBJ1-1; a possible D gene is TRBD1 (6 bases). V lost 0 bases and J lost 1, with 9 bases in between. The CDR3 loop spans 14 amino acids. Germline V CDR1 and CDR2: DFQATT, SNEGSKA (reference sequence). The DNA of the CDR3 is TGCAGTGCTAGAGAACAGGGTTCGAACACTGAAGCTTTCTTT. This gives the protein CSAREQGSNTEAFF.

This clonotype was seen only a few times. The DNA for the CDR3 is TGCAGTGCTAGTACTAGCAGCTCTGGGGCCAACGTCCTGACTTTC. This sequence encodes CSASTSSSGANVLTF. This chain uses TRBV20-1 with TRBJ2-6; D may be TRBD2 (6 bases). Germline V gives CDR1 DFQATT, CDR2 SNEGSKA (reference sequence). This CDR3 region has 15 residues. V shed 3 bases and J shed 0 bases, with 9 bases lying between them.

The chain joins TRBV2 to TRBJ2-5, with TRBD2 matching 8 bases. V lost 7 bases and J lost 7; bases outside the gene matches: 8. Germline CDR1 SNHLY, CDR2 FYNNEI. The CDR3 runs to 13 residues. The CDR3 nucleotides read TGTGCCAGCATGGCTAGCGGGTTCGGGACCCAGTACTTC. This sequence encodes CASMASGFGTQYF.

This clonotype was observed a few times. In DNA, the CDR3 is TGTGCCAGCAGAGCTCCCAGAGTGGCTTACAATGAGCAGTTCTTC. Encoded protein: CASRAPRVAYNEQFF. V is TRBV2 and J is TRBJ2-1; D is ambiguous. Deletions cut 6 bases from V and 4 bases from J, with 16 bases between. The germline gives CDR1 SNHLY, CDR2 FYNNEI. This CDR3 has 15 residues.

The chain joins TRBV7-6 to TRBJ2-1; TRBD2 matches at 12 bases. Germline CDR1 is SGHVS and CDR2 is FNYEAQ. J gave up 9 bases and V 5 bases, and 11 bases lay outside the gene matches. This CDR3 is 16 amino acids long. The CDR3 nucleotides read TGTGCCAGCAGCCTCGGGGCTAGCGGGGGGGCCGTTGAGCAGTTCTTC. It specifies CASSLGASGGAVEQFF.

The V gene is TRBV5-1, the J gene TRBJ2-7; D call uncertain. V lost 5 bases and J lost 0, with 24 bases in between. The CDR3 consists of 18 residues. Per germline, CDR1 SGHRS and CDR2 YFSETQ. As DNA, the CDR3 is TGCGCCAGCAGGTTCCGGAATCCCGGCCACTCAAGCTCCTACGAGCAGTACTTC. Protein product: CASRFRNPGHSSSYEQYF.